These T cell receptor beta chains were read from a single sample in a study of human T cells and chemical hapten exposure. TCRdb independently ran MiXCR on the RACE reads; one entry per CDR3 protein. The repertoire has about 42,000 distinct CDR3 sequences, 9.5% to 10% of them found once; the top ten carry 13% to 15%. This material consisted of whole blood, taken in connection with sensitization to the hapten diphenylcyclopropenone (DPC). The receptor source for this set is a woman younger than 45 with alopecia areata. Some clones in this sample may be carry-over from other donors' samples. Both conserved end residues are part of each CDR3. D genes are given only for firm matches. Clone size is stated in some rows and not others, as once, few, many or a class when expanded.

TRBD1 | TRBJ2-3 | TRBV30 | many | TGTGCCTGGAGTGAGGGACAGGGGGGCATGGATACGCAGTATTTT | CAWSEGQGGMDTQYF
- | TRBJ2-7 | TRBV5-4 | many | TGTGCCAGCAGCCTAAAAGACGGGTCCTACGAGCAGTACTTC | CASSLKDGSYEQYF
TRBD1 | TRBJ1-6 | TRBV3-1 | many | TGTGCCAGCAGCCAAGAAGGGCAGGGGGATTCACCCCTCCACTTT | CASSQEGQGDSPLHF
- | TRBJ2-3 | TRBV10-3 | few | TGTGCCATCAGTGAGTCAGTTGAGGGGGGGCGAACAGATACGCAGTATTTT | CAISESVEGGRTDTQYF
- | TRBJ2-7 | TRBV20-1 | many | TGCAGTGCTAGAGATTCCCAGTCTTCGGTTTACGAGCAGTACTTC | CSARDSQSSVYEQYF
TRBD2 | TRBJ2-3 | TRBV6-6 | - | TGTGCCAGCAGTTATGGGCTAGCGGAGATATTTAGCACAGATACGCAGTATTTT | CASSYGLAEIFSTDTQYF
- | TRBJ1-2 | TRBV11-2 | many | TGTGCCAGCTCGGGGGCTACCTATGGCTACACCTTC | CASSGATYGYTF
- | TRBJ2-7 | TRBV11-2 | few | TGTGCCAGCAGCTTTTCAACAGGGACTCCCCAAATCGAGCAGTACTTC | CASSFSTGTPQIEQYF
TRBD1 | TRBJ1-4 | TRBV20-1 | many | TGCAGTTTTCATGGTCGGGACAGCCGAAAACTGTTTTTT | CSFHGRDSRKLFF
- | TRBJ2-7 | TRBV12-3/TRBV12-4 | few | TGTGCCAGCAGTTTGCCCCCGACGGCCGAGCAGTACTTC | CASSLPPTAEQYF
- | TRBJ2-7 | TRBV19 | many | TGTGCCAGTAGCGAGGTCCCGGGACAAACCTACGAGCAGTACTTC | CASSEVPGQTYEQYF
TRBD1 | TRBJ1-6 | TRBV12-3/TRBV12-4 | - | TGTGCCAGCACCCGACAGGGGGCGAATAATTCACCCCTCCACTTT | CASTRQGANNSPLHF
TRBD2 | TRBJ2-1 | TRBV7-3 | few | TGTGCCAGCAGCTTACAAGGGACTAGCGGCAACAATGAGCAGTTCTTC | CASSLQGTSGNNEQFF
- | TRBJ2-7 | TRBV7-6 | few | TGTGCCAGCTCCCTCCGGGACACCTCCTACGAGCAGTACTTC | CASSLRDTSYEQYF
TRBD1 | TRBJ1-2 | TRBV28 | many | TGTGCCAGCAGTTTGGAGGGACAGGGGATGAACTATGGCTACACCTTC | CASSLEGQGMNYGYTF
- | TRBJ1-5 | TRBV28 | - | TGTGCCAGCAGTTTGCAAGACTATAGCAATCAGCCCCAGCATTTT | CASSLQDYSNQPQHF
- | TRBJ2-3 | TRBV20-1 | - | TGCAGTGCTAGGGGGGGAACTAGCACAGATACGCAGTATTTT | CSARGGTSTDTQYF
- | TRBJ1-2 | TRBV30 | - | TGTGCCTGGAGTTTAAAGCAGGACGGCTACACCTTC | CAWSLKQDGYTF
- | TRBJ1-1 | TRBV2 | - | TGTGCCAGCAGGGACAAGAACACTGAAGCTTTCTTT | CASRDKNTEAFF
- | TRBJ2-1 | TRBV7-2 | few | TGTGCCAGCAGCTTAAGCAGGCAAGCGCAGTTCTTC | CASSLSRQAQFF
- | TRBJ2-7 | TRBV7-2 | few | TGTGCCAGCAGCTTAGAGAGCCGGGACCTACTTCGCGGGCAGTACTTC | CASSLESRDLLRGQYF
- | TRBJ1-3 | TRBV7-2 | many | TGTGCCAGCAGCTATTCTGGAAACACCATATATTTT | CASSYSGNTIYF
- | TRBJ1-1 | TRBV7-3 | many | TGTGCCAGCAGCTTAATAGGGGCAGTAAACACTGAAGCTTTCTTT | CASSLIGAVNTEAFF
TRBD1 | TRBJ2-1 | TRBV28 | many | TGTGCCAGCAGTTCGATATTCGGACAGGGAGAGGGTGAGCAGTTCTTC | CASSSIFGQGEGEQFF
TRBD1 | TRBJ1-5 | TRBV20-1 | - | TGCAGTGCTCCCCGGACAGGGCCAAATCAGCCCCAGCATTTT | CSAPRTGPNQPQHF
- | TRBJ1-5 | TRBV12-3/TRBV12-4 | - | TGTGCCAGCAGGATAACAGGTATAGGGCAGCCCCAGCATTTT | CASRITGIGQPQHF
- | TRBJ2-1 | TRBV6-1 | many | TGTGCCAGCAGTGAAGAGATCAACAACCCGTACAATGAGCAGTTCTTC | CASSEEINNPYNEQFF
TRBD1 | TRBJ2-7 | TRBV29-1 | - | TGCAGCGTTACCCGTGTGGCAGGGGGCGAGCAGTACTTC | CSVTRVAGGEQYF
- | TRBJ1-4 | TRBV25-1 | - | TGTGCCAGCAGTGACATGGCCGAAAAACTGTTTTTT | CASSDMAEKLFF
- | TRBJ2-1 | TRBV29-1 | many | TGCAGCGTTGATGGTGGCGGGGGCCTCTACAATGAGCAGTTCTTC | CSVDGGGGLYNEQFF
TRBD1 | TRBJ2-7 | TRBV5-1 | few | TGCGCCAGCAGCTTTACCGACAGGGTAGGAACCTACGAGCAGTACTTC | CASSFTDRVGTYEQYF
- | TRBJ1-2 | TRBV2 | few | TGTGCCACCTCCCTAACAGAGAACTATGGCTACACCTTC | CATSLTENYGYTF
TRBD2 | TRBJ2-2 | TRBV28 | - | TGTGCCAGCAGTTTCCTCATCCTTAGCGGGGGGCCCTCCGGGGAGCTGTTTTTT | CASSFLILSGGPSGELFF
TRBD1 | TRBJ2-7 | TRBV6-5 | - | TGTGCCAGCAGTCGTACCGGGACAGGGGACTACGAGCAGTACTTC | CASSRTGTGDYEQYF
TRBD1 | TRBJ2-3 | TRBV6-1 | - | TGTGCCAGCAGTGAAGCCCCGGGACAGGGAGAAGATACGCAGTATTTT | CASSEAPGQGEDTQYF
- | TRBJ2-3 | TRBV5-1 | many | TGCGCCAGCAGCTTGGGAGCACCACGGGATACGCAGTATTTT | CASSLGAPRDTQYF
TRBD1 | TRBJ1-1 | TRBV10-3 | few | TGTGCCATCGGTCAGGGGGGCACTGAAGCTTTCTTT | CAIGQGGTEAFF
- | TRBJ2-5 | TRBV7-2 | - | TGTGCCAGCAGCCATCAACTTGGCAGGGTAGGAGAGACCCAGTACTTC | CASSHQLGRVGETQYF
- | TRBJ2-7 | TRBV14 | - | TGTGCCAGCAGCCAAGCGGGGATCTACGAGCAGTACTTC | CASSQAGIYEQYF
- | TRBJ2-3 | TRBV9 | few | TGTGCCAGCAGCCCCGCTGCGGGGGCCTCGACAGATACGCAGTATTTT | CASSPAAGASTDTQYF
TRBD1 | TRBJ2-1 | TRBV4-3 | - | TGCGCCAGCAGCCAGTTCCGGGACAGCTACAATGAGCAGTTCTTC | CASSQFRDSYNEQFF
- | TRBJ1-5 | TRBV7-2 | - | TGTGCCAGCAGCCCGAGGAGTAATCAGCCCCAGCATTTT | CASSPRSNQPQHF
- | TRBJ2-7 | TRBV20-1 | - | TGCAGTGCTACAATCCGGAGATACGAGCAGTACTTC | CSATIRRYEQYF
TRBD2 | TRBJ2-1 | TRBV6-5 | few | TGTGCCAGCAGTTACTTGGGACTAGCGGGGCCCAATGAGCAGTTCTTC | CASSYLGLAGPNEQFF
- | TRBJ2-2 | TRBV5-6 | - | TGTGCCAGCAGACCCACAGGGCCCACCGGGGAGCTGTTTTTT | CASRPTGPTGELFF
TRBD1 | TRBJ1-5 | TRBV4-2 | few | TGTGCCAGCAGCCAAGATCTGGCAGGGGGGGATCAGCCCCAGCATTTT | CASSQDLAGGDQPQHF
- | TRBJ1-1 | TRBV2 | - | TGTGCCAGCAGTGAAATCAGGGGAGGAGCTTTCTTT | CASSEIRGGAFF
- | TRBJ2-1 | TRBV6-2/TRBV6-3 | few | TGTGCCAGCAGTTACGCGTTGTTGGGTGGCTACAATGAGCAGTTCTTC | CASSYALLGGYNEQFF
- | TRBJ2-1 | TRBV7-2 | - | TGTGCCAGCAGCGTGCCCCCAGGGGCCCCTTACAATGAGCAGTTCTTC | CASSVPPGAPYNEQFF